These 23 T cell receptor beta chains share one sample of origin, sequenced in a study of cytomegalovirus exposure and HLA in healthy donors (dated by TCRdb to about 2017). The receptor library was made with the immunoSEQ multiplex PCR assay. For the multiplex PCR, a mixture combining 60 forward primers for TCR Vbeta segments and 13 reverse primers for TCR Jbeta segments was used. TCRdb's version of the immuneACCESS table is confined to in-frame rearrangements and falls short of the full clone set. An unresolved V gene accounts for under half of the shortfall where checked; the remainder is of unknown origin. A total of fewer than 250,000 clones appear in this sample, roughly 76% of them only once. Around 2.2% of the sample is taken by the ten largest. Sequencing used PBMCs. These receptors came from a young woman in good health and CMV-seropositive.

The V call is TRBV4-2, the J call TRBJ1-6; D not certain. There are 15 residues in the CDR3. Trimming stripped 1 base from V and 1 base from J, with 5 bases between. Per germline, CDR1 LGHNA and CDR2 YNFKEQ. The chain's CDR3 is CASSQVLSYNSPLHF. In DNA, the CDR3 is TGTGCCAGCAGCCAAGTTCTTTCCTATAATTCACCCCTCCACTTT.

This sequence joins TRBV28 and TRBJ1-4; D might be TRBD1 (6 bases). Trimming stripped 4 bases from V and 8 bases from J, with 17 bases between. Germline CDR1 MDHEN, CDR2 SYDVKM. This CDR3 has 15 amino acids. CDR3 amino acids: CASSSPAGEGEKLFF. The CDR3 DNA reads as TGTGCCAGCAGTTCCCCAGCAGGGGAAGGGGAAAAACTGTTTTTT.

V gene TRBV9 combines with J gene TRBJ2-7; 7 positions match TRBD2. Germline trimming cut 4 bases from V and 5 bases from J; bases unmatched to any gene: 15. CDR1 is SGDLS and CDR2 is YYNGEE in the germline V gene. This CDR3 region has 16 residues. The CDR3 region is CASSPQTRLAVHEQYF. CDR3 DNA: TGTGCCAGCAGCCCACAGACCCGCCTAGCGGTCCACGAGCAGTACTTC.

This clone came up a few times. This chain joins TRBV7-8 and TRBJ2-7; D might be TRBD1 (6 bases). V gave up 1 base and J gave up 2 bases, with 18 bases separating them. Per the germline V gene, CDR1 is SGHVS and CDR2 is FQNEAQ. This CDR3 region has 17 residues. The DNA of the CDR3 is TGTGCCAGCAGCTTAGGGGGGCCGCTTATTCCCACCTACGAGCAGTACTTC. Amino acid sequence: CASSLGGPLIPTYEQYF.

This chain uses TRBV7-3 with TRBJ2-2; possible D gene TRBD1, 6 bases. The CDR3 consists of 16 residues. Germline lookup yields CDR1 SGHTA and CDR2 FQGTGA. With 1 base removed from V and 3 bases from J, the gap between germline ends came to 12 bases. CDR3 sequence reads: CASSLSRGKDTGELFF. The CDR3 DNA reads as TGTGCCAGCAGCTTAAGCAGGGGTAAGGACACCGGGGAGCTGTTTTTT. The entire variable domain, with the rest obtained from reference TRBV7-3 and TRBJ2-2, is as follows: GAGVSQTPSNKVTEKGKYVELRCDPISGHTALYWYRQSLGQGPEFLIYFQGTGAADDSGLPNDRFFAVRPEGSVSTLKIQRTERGDSAVYLCASSLSRGKDTGELFFGEGSRLTVL.

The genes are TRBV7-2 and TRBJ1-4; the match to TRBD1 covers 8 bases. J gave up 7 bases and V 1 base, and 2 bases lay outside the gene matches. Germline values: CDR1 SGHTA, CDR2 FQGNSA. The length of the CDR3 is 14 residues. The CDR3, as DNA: TGTGCCAGCAGCTTAGACAGGGGGAGTGAAAAACTGTTTTTT. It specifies CASSLDRGSEKLFF.

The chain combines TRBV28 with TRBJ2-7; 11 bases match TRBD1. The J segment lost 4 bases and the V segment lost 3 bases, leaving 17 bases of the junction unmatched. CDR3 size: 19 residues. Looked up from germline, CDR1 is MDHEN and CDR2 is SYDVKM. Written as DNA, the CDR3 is TGTGCCAGCAGTTTTTTCGCCGGGTTGGACAGGGGGCTCGAGTACGAGCAGTACTTC. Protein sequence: CASSFFAGLDRGLEYEQYF. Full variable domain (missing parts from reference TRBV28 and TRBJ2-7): DVKVTQSSRYLVKRTGEKVFLECVQDMDHENMFWYRQDPGLGLRLIYFSYDVKMKEKGDIPEGYSVSREKKERFSLILESASTNQTSMYLCASSFFAGLDRGLEYEQYFGPGTRLTVT.

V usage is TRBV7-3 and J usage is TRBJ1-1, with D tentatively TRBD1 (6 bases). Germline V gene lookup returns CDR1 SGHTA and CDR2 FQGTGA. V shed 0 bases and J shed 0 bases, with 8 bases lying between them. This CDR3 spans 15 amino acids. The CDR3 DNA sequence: TGTGCCAGCAGCTTAACTACAGGGATGAACACTGAAGCTTTCTTT. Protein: CASSLTTGMNTEAFF.

CDR3 sequence reads: CASNDWATGVWETQYF. The CDR3 region has the DNA TGTGCCAGCAACGACTGGGCCACAGGGGTGTGGGAGACCCAGTACTTC. The rearrangement joins TRBV11-2 to TRBJ2-5; 7 nucleotides agree with TRBD1. Germline V lookup: CDR1 SGHAT, CDR2 FQNNGV. Trimming removed 7 bases from V and 5 bases from J; junction bases left unmatched: 16. CDR3 length equals 16 residues.

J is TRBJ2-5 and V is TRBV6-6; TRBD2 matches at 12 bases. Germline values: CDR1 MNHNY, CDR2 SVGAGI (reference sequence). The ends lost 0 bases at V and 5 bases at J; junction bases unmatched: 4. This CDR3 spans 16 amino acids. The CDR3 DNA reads TGTGCCAGCAGTTACTCCCGGACTAGCGGGGAGGAGACCCAGTACTTC. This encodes CASSYSRTSGEETQYF.

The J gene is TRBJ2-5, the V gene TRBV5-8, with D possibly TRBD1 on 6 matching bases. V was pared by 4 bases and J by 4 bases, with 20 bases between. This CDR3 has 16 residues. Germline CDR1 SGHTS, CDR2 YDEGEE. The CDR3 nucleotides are TGTGCCAGCAGCAGGACGGGGAACAGGGCCCGAGAGACCCAGTACTTC. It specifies CASSRTGNRARETQYF.

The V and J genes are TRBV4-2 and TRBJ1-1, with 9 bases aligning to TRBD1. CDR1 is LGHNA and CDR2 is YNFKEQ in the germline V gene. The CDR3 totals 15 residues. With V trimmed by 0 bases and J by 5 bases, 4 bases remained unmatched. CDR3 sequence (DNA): TGTGCCAGCAGCCAAGAGACAGGGGGAGTGACTGAAGCTTTCTTT. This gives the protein CASSQETGGVTEAFF.

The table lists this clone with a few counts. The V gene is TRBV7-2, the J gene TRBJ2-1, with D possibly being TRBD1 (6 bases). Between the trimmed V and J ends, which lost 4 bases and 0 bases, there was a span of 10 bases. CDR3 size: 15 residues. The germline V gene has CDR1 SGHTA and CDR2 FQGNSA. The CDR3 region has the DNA TGTGCCAGCAGCTGGACAGCGAGCTCCTACAATGAGCAGTTCTTC. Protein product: CASSWTASSYNEQFF.

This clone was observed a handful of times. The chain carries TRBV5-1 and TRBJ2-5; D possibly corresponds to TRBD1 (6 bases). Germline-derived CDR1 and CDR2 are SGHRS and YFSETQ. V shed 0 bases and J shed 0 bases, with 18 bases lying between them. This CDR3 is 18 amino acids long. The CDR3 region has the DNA TGCGCCAGCAGCTTGGCGTCAGGGGTCTCCCTTTACCAAGAGACCCAGTACTTC. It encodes CASSLASGVSLYQETQYF. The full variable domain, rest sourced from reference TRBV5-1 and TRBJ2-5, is KAGVTQTPRYLIKTRGQQVTLSCSPISGHRSVSWYQQTPGQGLQFLFEYFSETQRNKGNFPGRFSGRQFSNSRSEMNVSTLELGDSALYLCASSLASGVSLYQETQYFGPGTRLLVL.

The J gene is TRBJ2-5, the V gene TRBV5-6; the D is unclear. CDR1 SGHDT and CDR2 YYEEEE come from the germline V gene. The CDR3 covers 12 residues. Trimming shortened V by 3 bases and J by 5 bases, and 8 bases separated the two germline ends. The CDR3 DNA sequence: TGTGCCAGCAGCTCGGTTAAGGAGACCCAGTACTTC. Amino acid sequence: CASSSVKETQYF.

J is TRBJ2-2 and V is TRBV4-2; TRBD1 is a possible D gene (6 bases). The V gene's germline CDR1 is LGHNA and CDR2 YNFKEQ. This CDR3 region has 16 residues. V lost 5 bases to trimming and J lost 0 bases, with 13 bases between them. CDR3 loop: CASSAMGTTNTGELFF. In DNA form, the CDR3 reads TGTGCCAGCAGCGCGATGGGGACAACGAACACCGGGGAGCTGTTTTTT.

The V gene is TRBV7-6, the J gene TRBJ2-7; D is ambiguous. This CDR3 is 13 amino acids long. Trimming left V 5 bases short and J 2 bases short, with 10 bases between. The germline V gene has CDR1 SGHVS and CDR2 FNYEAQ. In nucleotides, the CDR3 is TGTGCCAGCAGCGAAGGAGCAGCCTACGAGCAGTACTTC. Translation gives CASSEGAAYEQYF.

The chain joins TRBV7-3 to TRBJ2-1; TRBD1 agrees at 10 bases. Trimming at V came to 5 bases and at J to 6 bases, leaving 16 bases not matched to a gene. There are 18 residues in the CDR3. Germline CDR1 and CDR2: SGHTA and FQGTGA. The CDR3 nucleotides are TGTGCCAGCAGCCCATACCGGGGGGGGACAGGGGTATCCAATGAGCAGTTCTTC. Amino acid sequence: CASSPYRGGTGVSNEQFF.

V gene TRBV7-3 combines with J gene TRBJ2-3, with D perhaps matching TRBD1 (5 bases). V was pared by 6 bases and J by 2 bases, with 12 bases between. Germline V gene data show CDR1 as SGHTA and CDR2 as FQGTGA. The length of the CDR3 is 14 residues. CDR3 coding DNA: TGTGCCAGCAGTGTCGCAGGGTCCACAGATACGCAGTATTTT. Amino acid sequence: CASSVAGSTDTQYF. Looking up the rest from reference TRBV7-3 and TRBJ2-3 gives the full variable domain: GAGVSQTPSNKVTEKGKYVELRCDPISGHTALYWYRQSLGQGPEFLIYFQGTGAADDSGLPNDRFFAVRPEGSVSTLKIQRTERGDSAVYLCASSVAGSTDTQYFGPGTRLTVL.

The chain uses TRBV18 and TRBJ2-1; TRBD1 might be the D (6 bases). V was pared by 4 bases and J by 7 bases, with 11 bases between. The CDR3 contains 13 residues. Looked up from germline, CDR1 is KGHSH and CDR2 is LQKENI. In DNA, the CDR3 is TGTGCCAGCTCACAAGGGGGTAGGAATGAGCAGTTCTTC. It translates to CASSQGGRNEQFF.

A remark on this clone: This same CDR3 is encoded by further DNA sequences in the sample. The CDR3 sequence: CASSQELAGGTDTQYF. The CDR3 coding sequence is TGTGCCAGCAGCCAAGAACTAGCGGGGGGCACAGATACGCAGTATTTT. The genes are TRBV4-2 and TRBJ2-3; TRBD2 agrees at 11 bases. This CDR3 is 16 amino acids long. The junction had 0 bases not matched to a gene; V was cut back by 0 bases and J by 1 base. Germline CDR1 LGHNA, CDR2 YNFKEQ.

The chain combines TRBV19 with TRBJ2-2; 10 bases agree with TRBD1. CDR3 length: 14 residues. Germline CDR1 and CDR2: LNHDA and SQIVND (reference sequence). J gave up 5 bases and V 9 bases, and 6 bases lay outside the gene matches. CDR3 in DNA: TGTGCCAGCCGACAGGGGGCGCCGACCGGGGAGCTGTTTTTT. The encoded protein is CASRQGAPTGELFF.

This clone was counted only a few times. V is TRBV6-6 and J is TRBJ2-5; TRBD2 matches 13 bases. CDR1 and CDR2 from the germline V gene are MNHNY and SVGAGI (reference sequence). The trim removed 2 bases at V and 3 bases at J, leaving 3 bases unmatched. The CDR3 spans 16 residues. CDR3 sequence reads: CASSYLGLAGEETQYF. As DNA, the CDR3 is TGTGCCAGCAGTTACCTTGGACTAGCGGGAGAAGAGACCCAGTACTTC.